The source of this T cell receptor beta chain is a study of CD8 T cells in ankylosing spondylitis. This clonotype was seen at least ten times. The target antigen is unknown. Quantitative barcoded 5'-RACE was used to prepare TCR beta libraries. Each CDR3 protein gets one entry after TCRdb re-called the 5' RACE reads with MiXCR. The sample lists around 330,000 distinct CDR3 sequences; roughly 12% were seen once. Whole-study results and caveats: One TCR beta motif, made up of under ten highly homologous variants, appeared characteristic of ankylosing spondylitis blood. Disease-linked clones reportedly showed significant enrichment in matched ankylosing spondylitis synovial fluid. Disease-linked clones were found to be CD8+ and relatively rare in peripheral blood.

The sequencing input was blood, either unsorted or a sorted T cell fraction (not recorded which). The sequence derives from a female donor with ankylosing spondylitis or in good health (not recorded which).

The CDR3 nucleotides are TGCGCCAGCAGCCCGGGGACAGCTCTCTATGGCTACACCTTC. It translates to CASSPGTALYGYTF. The V and J genes are TRBV5-1 and TRBJ1-2, with 7 nucleotides matching TRBD1. With 4 bases clipped from V and 4 bases from J, the junction kept 7 bases outside the gene matches. Germline loops: CDR1 SGHRS, CDR2 YFSETQ. The CDR3 runs to 14 residues.